This is a list of T cell receptor beta chains from one sample in a study of beta chain features in type 1 diabetes. The assay was immunoSEQ multiplex PCR, and TCRdb's table has in-frame clones only and misses some. The sample lists hundreds of thousands of clones, over 13% seen once, with less than 0.04% in the top ten. Sequencing was done on a sample of naive CD4+ T cells from blood. The receptors come from a man younger than 30 with type 1 diabetes. Each CDR3 is given with its conserved first and last residue. The order of the fields is J gene, D gene, clone size, V gene, CDR3 DNA, CDR3 protein. A D gene is named only where the DNA matches it firmly. Only some rows state a clone size, as once, few, many or a class for expanded clones.

>TRBJ2-7|-|-|TRBV5-6
TGTGCCAGCAGCTTAAATCGGGAGCAGTACTTC
CASSLNREQYF
>TRBJ2-3|TRBD1|-|TRBV10-3
TGTGCCATCAGCGACAGGGAGAGCACAGATACGCAGTATTTT
CAISDRESTDTQYF
>TRBJ2-7|TRBD2|-|TRBV6-5
TGTGCCAGCAGAAGACTAGCGGACTACGAGCAGTACTTC
CASRRLADYEQYF
>TRBJ2-2|-|few|TRBV18
TGTGCCAGCTCACCACTCGACCAGCACAGGGAGCTGTTTTTT
CASSPLDQHRELFF
>TRBJ1-4|-|-|TRBV5-1
TGCGCCAGCAGCTCGGACGGGAATGAAAAACTGTTTTTT
CASSSDGNEKLFF
>TRBJ2-7|-|few|TRBV21-1
TGTGCCAGCGTCCCCGGAGCAGACCCCTACGAGCAGTACTTC
CASVPGADPYEQYF
>TRBJ2-5|TRBD2|-|TRBV15
TGTGCCACCAGCAGAGCCAGCGGGGGGGAACTGGAGACCCAGTACTTC
CATSRASGGELETQYF
>TRBJ2-7|-|few|TRBV28
TGTGCCAGCAGTTTGGCAGGCAACGAGCAGTACTTC
CASSLAGNEQYF
>TRBJ2-3|TRBD1|-|TRBV7-6
TGTGCCAGCAGCTTAGCTGGGACAGGTGGTGATACGCAGTATTTT
CASSLAGTGGDTQYF
>TRBJ1-2|-|-|TRBV21-1
TGTGCCAGCAGCAAAGGCCTACATGGCTATGGCTACACCTTC
CASSKGLHGYGYTF
>TRBJ2-1|TRBD2|-|TRBV19
TGTGCCAGTACCCTTGACTTGACTAGCGGGACTTACAATGAGCAGTTCTTC
CASTLDLTSGTYNEQFF
>TRBJ1-5|-|-|TRBV4-1
TGCGCCAGCAGACCGGGGCCCGCGTTTGGGGGTGGCAATCAGCCCCAGCATTTT
CASRPGPAFGGGNQPQHF
>TRBJ1-1|TRBD1|few|TRBV7-4
TGTGCCAGCAGCTTAACAGGGGGAATCGAAGCTTTCTTT
CASSLTGGIEAFF
>TRBJ1-6|-|-|TRBV5-1
TGCGCCAGCAGCTGGGATGGGGATAATTCACCCCTCCACTTT
CASSWDGDNSPLHF
>TRBJ2-7|TRBD1|-|TRBV7-2
TGTGCCAGCAGCTCCACTTCCGGGACAGGGGGCGAGCAGTACTTC
CASSSTSGTGGEQYF
>TRBJ1-6|-|few|TRBV13
TGTGCCAGCAGCTTAGAGAGCAGGATAGATTCACCCCTCCACTTT
CASSLESRIDSPLHF
>TRBJ2-1|TRBD2|few|TRBV7-3
TGTGCCAGCAGCCCTAGCGGGGGGAACTACAATGAGCAGTTCTTC
CASSPSGGNYNEQFF
>TRBJ1-4|-|-|TRBV7-8
TGTGCCAGCAGCTTAGTAGACAGCCGAGCAACTAATGAAAAACTGTTTTTT
CASSLVDSRATNEKLFF
>TRBJ2-1|TRBD2|-|TRBV6-4
TGTGCCAGCAGTGACTCCGCTAGCGGGGGGCACTACAATGAGCAGTTCTTC
CASSDSASGGHYNEQFF
>TRBJ2-7|-|few|TRBV7-2
TGTGCCAGCAGCCCCAGGGGGACTTCCTACGAGCAGTACTTC
CASSPRGTSYEQYF
>TRBJ1-2|-|once|TRBV15
TGTGCCACCAGCAGAGATAGAAGAGGGGACGGCTACACCTTC
CATSRDRRGDGYTF
>TRBJ2-7|-|-|TRBV6-1
TGTGCCAGCAGTGAAAGGGGGTCCGGCGAGCAGTACTTC
CASSERGSGEQYF
>TRBJ1-1|-|few|TRBV7-3
TGTGCCAGCAGATACGATTTGAACACTGAAGCTTTCTTT
CASRYDLNTEAFF
>TRBJ2-5|TRBD1|-|TRBV5-4
TGTGCCAGCAGCATCGACAGGGCTCAGTACTTC
CASSIDRAQYF
>TRBJ2-5|-|-|TRBV15
TGTGCCACCAGCTTAGATATGCCGACGGGGACCCAGTACTTC
CATSLDMPTGTQYF
>TRBJ1-2|-|-|TRBV6-5
TGTGCCAGCAGTTTCGAAGGGTTGTCGGGCTACACCTTC
CASSFEGLSGYTF
>TRBJ2-5|-|few|TRBV6-5
TGTGCCAGCAGTTACAACTACCTCCAAGAGACCCAGTACTTC
CASSYNYLQETQYF
>TRBJ1-5|TRBD1|-|TRBV18
TGTGCCAGCTCACCAGGGACAGCATTGAATCAGCCCCAGCATTTT
CASSPGTALNQPQHF
>TRBJ1-1|TRBD1|-|TRBV30
TGTGCCTGGAGGGGACAGGGTATCACTGAAGCTTTCTTT
CAWRGQGITEAFF
>TRBJ1-1|-|few|TRBV30
TGTGCCGGCACAGGCACGGGGACTGAAGCTTTCTTT
CAGTGTGTEAFF
>TRBJ2-6|TRBD1|few|TRBV5-1
TGCGCCAGCAGCACAGGGGGCAGTGGGGCCAACGTCCTGACTTTC
CASSTGGSGANVLTF
>TRBJ2-7|-|few|TRBV9
TGTGCCAGCAGCGTATACTCTAAGGGGGACTACGAGCAGTACTTC
CASSVYSKGDYEQYF
>TRBJ2-2|-|-|TRBV18
TGTGCCAGCTCACCAGGCAGAACGAACACCGGGGAGCTGTTTTTT
CASSPGRTNTGELFF
>TRBJ2-2|TRBD2|-|TRBV30
TGTGCCTGGAGTACTAGTTTCCCGGGACTAGCGGGAGTTGACGGGGAGCTGTTTTTT
CAWSTSFPGLAGVDGELFF
>TRBJ2-7|TRBD1|-|TRBV25-1
TGTGCCACCAGAAGACAGGGATCCTACGAGCAGTACTTC
CATRRQGSYEQYF
>TRBJ1-2|-|-|TRBV30
TGTGCCTTACGGGGGAGTAACTATGGCTACACCTTC
CALRGSNYGYTF
>TRBJ2-1|-|few|TRBV2
TGTGCCAGCACAGGGAGGCTTGAGCAGTTCTTC
CASTGRLEQFF
>TRBJ2-4|-|-|TRBV2
TGTGCCAGCAGTGAAGGGATTTCTCCATACTTC
CASSEGISPYF
>TRBJ2-2|-|-|TRBV25-1
TGTGCCAGCAGTGGAGGAAAGTATAACGGGGAGCTGTTTTTT
CASSGGKYNGELFF
>TRBJ1-2|-|few|TRBV7-9
TGTGCCAGCAGCTTAGAACAGGTGGACTATGGCTACACCTTC
CASSLEQVDYGYTF
>TRBJ2-7|-|-|TRBV7-2
TGTGCCAGCAGCTTACAGTACGAGCAGTACTTC
CASSLQYEQYF
>TRBJ2-5|TRBD1|few|TRBV30
TGTGCCTGGAGTCCCCGAGACAGGGACCTTATGGCCCAGTACTTC
CAWSPRDRDLMAQYF
>TRBJ1-5|-|-|TRBV29-1
TGCAGCGTTGGGCCACAGGGCAATCAGCCCCAGCATTTT
CSVGPQGNQPQHF
>TRBJ1-1|-|few|TRBV20-1
TGCAGTACCCGTATGCGAGTGGAAGCTTTCTTT
CSTRMRVEAFF
>TRBJ1-1|-|few|TRBV10-3
TGTGCCATCAGTGAGGGGTATGAGGCTTTCTTT
CAISEGYEAFF
>TRBJ1-1|-|-|TRBV19
TGTGCCAGTAGGCAGGAGAACACTGAAGCTTTCTTT
CASRQENTEAFF
>TRBJ2-7|-|-|TRBV30
TGTGCCTGGAGTGCCCTCAGACGGTCCCTCGCCTACGAGCAGTACTTC
CAWSALRRSLAYEQYF
>TRBJ1-2|-|-|TRBV2
TGTGCCAGTCGTGGAAGCTCAGCCTATGGCTACACCTTC
CASRGSSAYGYTF
>TRBJ2-7|TRBD1|-|TRBV11-1
TGTGCCAGCAGCCCGGGACAGGGGAATTGGTACGAGCAGTACTTC
CASSPGQGNWYEQYF
>TRBJ1-4|-|few|TRBV30
TGTGCCTGGAGTGTATCCCGGCGGGAAAAACTGTTTTTT
CAWSVSRREKLFF
>TRBJ2-7|-|few|TRBV14
TGTGCCAGCAGCCGGGACTTCTACGAGCAGTACTTC
CASSRDFYEQYF
>TRBJ1-6|-|few|TRBV4-3
TGCGCCAGCAGCCAAGGCCGGCAGAGGTTAAATTCACCCCTCCACTTT
CASSQGRQRLNSPLHF
>TRBJ1-1|-|-|TRBV10-3
TGTGCCATCAGTGAAGGACAGCCCACTGAAGCTTTCTTT
CAISEGQPTEAFF